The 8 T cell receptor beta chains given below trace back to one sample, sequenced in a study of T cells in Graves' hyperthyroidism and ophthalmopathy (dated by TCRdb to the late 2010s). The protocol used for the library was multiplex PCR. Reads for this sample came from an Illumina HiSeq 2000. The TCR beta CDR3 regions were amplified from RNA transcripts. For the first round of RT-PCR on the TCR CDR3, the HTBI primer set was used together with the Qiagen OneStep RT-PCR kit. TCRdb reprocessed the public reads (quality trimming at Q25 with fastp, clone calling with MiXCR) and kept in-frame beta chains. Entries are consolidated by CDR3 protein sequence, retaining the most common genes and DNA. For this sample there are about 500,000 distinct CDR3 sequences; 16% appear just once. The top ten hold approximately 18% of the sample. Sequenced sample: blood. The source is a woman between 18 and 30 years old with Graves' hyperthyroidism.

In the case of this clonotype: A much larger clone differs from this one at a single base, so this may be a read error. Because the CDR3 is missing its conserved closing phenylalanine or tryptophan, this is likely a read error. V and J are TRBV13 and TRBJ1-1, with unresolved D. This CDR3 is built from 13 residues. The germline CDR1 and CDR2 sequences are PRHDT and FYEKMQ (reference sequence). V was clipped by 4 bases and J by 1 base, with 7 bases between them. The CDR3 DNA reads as TGTGCCAGCAGCTCGAAACCGAACACTGAAGCTTTCCTT. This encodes CASSSKPNTEAFL.

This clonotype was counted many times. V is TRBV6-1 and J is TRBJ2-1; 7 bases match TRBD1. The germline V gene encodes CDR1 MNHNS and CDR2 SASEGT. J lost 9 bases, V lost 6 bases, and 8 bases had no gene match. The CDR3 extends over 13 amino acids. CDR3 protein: CASSRTYRGEQFF. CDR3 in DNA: TGTGCCAGCAGCCGGACCTACAGGGGTGAGCAGTTCTTC.

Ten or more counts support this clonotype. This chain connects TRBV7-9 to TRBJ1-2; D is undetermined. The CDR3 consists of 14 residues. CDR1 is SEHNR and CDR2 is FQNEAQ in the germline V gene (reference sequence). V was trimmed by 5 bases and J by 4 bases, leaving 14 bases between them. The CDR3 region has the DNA TGTGCCAGCAGCCGCCAACTCCGGGGCTATGGCTACACCTTC. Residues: CASSRQLRGYGYTF.

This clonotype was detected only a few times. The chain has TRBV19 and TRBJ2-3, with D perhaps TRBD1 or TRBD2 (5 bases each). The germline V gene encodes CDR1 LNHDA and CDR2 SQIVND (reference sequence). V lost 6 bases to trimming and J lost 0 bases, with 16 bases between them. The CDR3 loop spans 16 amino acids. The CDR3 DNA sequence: TGTGCCAGTAGCCCTGTGGGACCCGCTAGCACAGATACGCAGTATTTT. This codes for CASSPVGPASTDTQYF.

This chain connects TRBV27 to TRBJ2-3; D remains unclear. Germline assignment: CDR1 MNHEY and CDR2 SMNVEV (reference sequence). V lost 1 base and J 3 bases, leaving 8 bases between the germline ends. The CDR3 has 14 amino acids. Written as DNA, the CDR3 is TGTGCCAGCAGTTTATTGTCCCGAACAGATACGCAGTATTTT. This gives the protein CASSLLSRTDTQYF.

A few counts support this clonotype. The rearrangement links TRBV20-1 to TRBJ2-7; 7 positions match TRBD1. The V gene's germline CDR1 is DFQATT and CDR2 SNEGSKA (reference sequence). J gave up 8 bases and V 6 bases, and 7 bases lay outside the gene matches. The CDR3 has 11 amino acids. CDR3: CSARSGGKQYF. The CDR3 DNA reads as TGCAGTGCCAGATCAGGGGGTAAGCAGTACTTC.

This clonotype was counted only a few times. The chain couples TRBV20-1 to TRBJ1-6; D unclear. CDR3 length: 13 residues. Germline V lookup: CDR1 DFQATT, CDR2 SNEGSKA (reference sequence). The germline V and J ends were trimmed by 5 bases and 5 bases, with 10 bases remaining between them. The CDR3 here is CSALGGNNSPLHF. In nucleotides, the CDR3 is TGCAGTGCTCTAGGTGGTAATAATTCACCCCTCCACTTT.

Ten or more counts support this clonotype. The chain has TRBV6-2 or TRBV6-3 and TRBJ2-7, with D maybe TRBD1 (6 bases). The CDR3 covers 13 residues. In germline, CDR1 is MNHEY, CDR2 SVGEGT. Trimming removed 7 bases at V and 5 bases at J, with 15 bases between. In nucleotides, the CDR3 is TGTGCCAGCACCTCACAGGGAATCAACGAGCAGTACTTC. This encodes CASTSQGINEQYF.